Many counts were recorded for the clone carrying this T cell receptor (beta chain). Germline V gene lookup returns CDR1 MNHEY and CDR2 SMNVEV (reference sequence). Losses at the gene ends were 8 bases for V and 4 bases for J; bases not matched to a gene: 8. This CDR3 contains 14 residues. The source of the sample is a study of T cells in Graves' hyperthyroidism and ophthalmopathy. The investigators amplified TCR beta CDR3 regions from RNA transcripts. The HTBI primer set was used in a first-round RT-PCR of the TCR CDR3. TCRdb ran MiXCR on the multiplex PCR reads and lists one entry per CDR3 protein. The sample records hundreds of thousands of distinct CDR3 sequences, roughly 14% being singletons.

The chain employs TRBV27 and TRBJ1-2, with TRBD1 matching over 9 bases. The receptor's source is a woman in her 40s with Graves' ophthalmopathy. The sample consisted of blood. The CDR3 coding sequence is TGTGCCAGCCGAAGAGACAGGGGGTCCTATGGCTACACCTTC. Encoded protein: CASRRDRGSYGYTF.